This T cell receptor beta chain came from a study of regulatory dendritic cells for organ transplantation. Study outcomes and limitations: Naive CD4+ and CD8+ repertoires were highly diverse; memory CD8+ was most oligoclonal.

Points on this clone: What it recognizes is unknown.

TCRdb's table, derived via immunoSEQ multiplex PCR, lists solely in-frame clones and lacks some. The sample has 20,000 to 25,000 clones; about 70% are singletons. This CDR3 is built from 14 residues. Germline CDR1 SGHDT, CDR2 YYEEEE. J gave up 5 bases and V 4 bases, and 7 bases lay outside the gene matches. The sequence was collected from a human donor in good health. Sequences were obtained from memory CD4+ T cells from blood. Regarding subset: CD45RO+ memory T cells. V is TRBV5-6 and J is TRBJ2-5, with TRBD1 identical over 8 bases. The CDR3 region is CASSLDRVDETQYF. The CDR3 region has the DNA TGTGCCAGCAGCCTGGACAGGGTAGACGAGACCCAGTACTTC.